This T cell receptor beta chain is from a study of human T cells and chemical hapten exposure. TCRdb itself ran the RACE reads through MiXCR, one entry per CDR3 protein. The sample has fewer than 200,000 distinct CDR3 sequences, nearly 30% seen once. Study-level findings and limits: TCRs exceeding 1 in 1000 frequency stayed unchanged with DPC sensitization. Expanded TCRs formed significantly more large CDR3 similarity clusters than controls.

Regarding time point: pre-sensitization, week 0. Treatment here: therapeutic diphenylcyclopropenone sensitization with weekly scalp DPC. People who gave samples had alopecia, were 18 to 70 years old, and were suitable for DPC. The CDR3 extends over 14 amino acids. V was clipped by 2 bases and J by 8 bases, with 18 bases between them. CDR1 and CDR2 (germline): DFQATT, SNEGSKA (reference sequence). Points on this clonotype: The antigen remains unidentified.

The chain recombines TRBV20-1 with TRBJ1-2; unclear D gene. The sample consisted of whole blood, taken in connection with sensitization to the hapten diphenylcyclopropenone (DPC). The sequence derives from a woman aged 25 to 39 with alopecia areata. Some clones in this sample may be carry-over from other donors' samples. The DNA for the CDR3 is TGCAGTGCTAGACTCCCGACGGTTACTCAGGGCTACACCTTC. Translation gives CSARLPTVTQGYTF.